Following are 25 T cell receptor beta chains from one sample sequenced in a study of blood T cells in healthy people across ages. Alongside a J-beta primer mix, a sample-barcoded 5' primer served in a second PCR lasting 7 to 11 cycles. Using its own MiXCR run on the 5' RACE reads, TCRdb lists one record per CDR3 protein. In the table there are about 290,000 distinct CDR3 sequences, 27% of which are singletons. The sequenced sample was blood. The receptors here all came from a woman in her 70s in good health.

Of note for this clonotype: At one of its ends the junction is not consistent with the germline gene, which may arise from a read error. The chain uses TRBV7-2 and TRBJ2-1; D is unresolved. The CDR3 consists of 14 residues. Per germline, CDR1 SGHTA and CDR2 FQGNSA. The CDR3 here is CASSLGVHSNAQFF. As DNA, the CDR3 is TGTGCCAGCAGCTTAGGTGTCCACTCCAATGCGCAGTTCTTC.

The table lists this clonotype with a few counts. The chain employs TRBV18 and TRBJ2-1; TRBD2 aligns across 8 bases. CDR3 size: 17 residues. Germline values: CDR1 KGHSH, CDR2 LQKENI. The J segment lost 0 bases and the V segment lost 0 bases, leaving 4 bases of the junction unmatched. The CDR3 here is CASSPPLAVSSYNEQFF. The CDR3 nucleotides are TGTGCCAGCTCACCACCACTAGCGGTGAGCTCCTACAATGAGCAGTTCTTC.

The CDR3, as DNA: TGTGCCATCAGTGACCTCGGACAGGGAGTGGCTGAAGCTTTCTTT. Amino acid sequence: CAISDLGQGVAEAFF. This sequence joins TRBV10-3 and TRBJ1-1, with 8 bases aligning to TRBD1. Per germline, CDR1 ENHRY and CDR2 SYGVKD. Trimming removed 3 bases from V and 6 bases from J; junction bases left unmatched: 9. CDR3 length: 15 residues.

The chain links TRBV29-1 to TRBJ2-1; 10 positions match TRBD2. The CDR3 extends over 14 amino acids. V lost 7 bases and J lost 7; bases outside the gene matches: 10. Germline V gene data show CDR1 as SQVTM and CDR2 as ANQGSEA. This chain's CDR3 is CSADGTSEGNEQFF. The CDR3 DNA reads as TGCAGCGCCGACGGGACTAGCGAGGGGAATGAGCAGTTCTTC.

This chain connects TRBV28 to TRBJ2-7; D is perhaps TRBD1 or TRBD2 (6 bases each). The germline V gene has CDR1 MDHEN and CDR2 SYDVKM. This CDR3 comprises 15 residues. The V and J ends lost 3 bases and 8 bases respectively, with 20 bases between them. The CDR3 loop is CASSFRGDGGLKQYF. The CDR3 bases are TGTGCCAGCAGTTTTAGGGGGGATGGAGGATTGAAGCAGTACTTC.

The chain is built from TRBV6-2 or TRBV6-3 and TRBJ2-1; 11 bases match TRBD2. Losses at the gene ends were 6 bases for V and 6 bases for J; bases not matched to a gene: 4. Germline V gene sequence: CDR1 MNHEY, CDR2 SVGEGT. The CDR3 consists of 14 residues. In DNA form, the CDR3 reads TGTGCCAGCAGCGATAGCGGGAGGGCCAATGAGCAGTTCTTC. Its protein product is CASSDSGRANEQFF.

The V gene is TRBV27, the J gene TRBJ1-5; 7 nucleotides align to TRBD1. Germline V gives CDR1 MNHEY, CDR2 SMNVEV (reference sequence). This CDR3 is 14 amino acids long. V was clipped by 6 bases and J by 4 bases; unmatched bases: 6. The DNA for the CDR3 is TGTGCCAGCAGCCGATCAGGGGGAAATCAGCCCCAGCATTTT. It yields the protein CASSRSGGNQPQHF.

This clonotype was counted a few times. The chain links TRBV5-1 to TRBJ2-3; 10 bases fit TRBD1. V lost 1 base to trimming and J lost 8 bases; unmatched junction nucleotides: 13. Per germline, CDR1 SGHRS and CDR2 YFSETQ. This CDR3 contains 17 residues. CDR3 loop: CASSLSLTGTGVGTQYF. CDR3 nucleotide sequence: TGCGCCAGCAGCTTGTCCCTCACCGGGACAGGGGTGGGTACGCAGTATTTT.

The chain is built from TRBV28 and TRBJ2-7; 7 bases map to TRBD1. This CDR3 spans 16 amino acids. J was trimmed by 0 bases and V by 5 bases; bases with no gene match: 10. Germline V gives CDR1 MDHEN, CDR2 SYDVKM. The CDR3 DNA reads TGTGCCAGCAGTACCCGACAGGGCCCAACCTCCTACGAGCAGTACTTC. Residues: CASSTRQGPTSYEQYF.

The chain couples TRBV5-6 to TRBJ2-7; D remains ambiguous. Per the germline V gene, CDR1 is SGHDT and CDR2 is YYEEEE. V dropped 10 bases and J dropped 5 bases, with 16 bases sitting between them. The CDR3 totals 12 residues. The CDR3 DNA is TGTGCCTCCCGGACCCACATCGACGAGCAGTACTTC. This codes for CASRTHIDEQYF. The full variable domain, rest sourced from reference TRBV5-6 and TRBJ2-7, is DAGVTQSPTHLIKTRGQQVTLRCSPKSGHDTVSWYQQALGQGPQFIFQYYEEEERQRGNFPDRFSGHQFPNYSSELNVNALLLGDSALYLCASRTHIDEQYFGPGTRLTVT.

The genes are TRBV7-2 and TRBJ1-2; TRBD1 matches 7 bases. This CDR3 spans 12 amino acids. Germline V CDR1 and CDR2: SGHTA, FQGNSA. Trimming at V came to 11 bases and at J to 5 bases, leaving 8 bases not matched to a gene. The CDR3 protein is CALTGEHYGYTF. In nucleotides, the CDR3 is TGTGCCCTAACAGGGGAACATTATGGCTACACCTTC.

This clonotype was recorded only once. The genes are TRBV9 and TRBJ2-1; D ambiguous. Germline V gene sequence: CDR1 SGDLS, CDR2 YYNGEE. The CDR3 runs 15 residues. Trimming removed 1 base from V and 5 bases from J, with 13 bases in between. This CDR3 reads CASSVLSDLDNEQFF. CDR3 DNA sequence: TGTGCCAGCAGCGTACTGTCCGACCTAGACAATGAGCAGTTCTTC. The whole variable domain, remainder taken from reference TRBV9 and TRBJ2-1, is DSGVTQTPKHLITATGQRVTLRCSPRSGDLSVYWYQQSLDQGLQFLIQYYNGEERAKGNILERFSAQQFPDLHSELNLSSLELGDSALYFCASSVLSDLDNEQFFGPGTRLTVL.

The V gene is TRBV5-1, the J gene TRBJ2-2; TRBD1 matches 11 bases. V gave up 4 bases and J gave up 6 bases; unmatched junction bases: 5. The length of the CDR3 is 15 residues. Germline values: CDR1 SGHRS, CDR2 YFSETQ. CDR3 loop: CASSPDRGRAGELFF. CDR3 DNA sequence: TGCGCCAGCAGCCCGGACAGGGGGCGGGCCGGGGAGCTGTTTTTT.

This chain links TRBV28 with TRBJ2-4, with a possible D match to TRBD1 (5 bases). The CDR3 sequence is 15 residues long. Trimming pared 5 bases from V and 2 bases from J, leaving 13 bases between. Germline CDR1 reads MDHEN; CDR2 reads SYDVKM. The CDR3 loop is CASSMPKGSKNIQYF. The CDR3 nucleotides are TGTGCCAGCAGTATGCCAAAGGGGTCCAAAAACATTCAGTACTTC.

The rearrangement uses TRBV7-2 and TRBJ2-5; possibly TRBD2 for D (7 bases). With the DNA end fitting TRBJ2-7 better, the J assignment may be wrong. This CDR3 spans 15 amino acids. Germline V gene data show CDR1 as SGHTA and CDR2 as FQGNSA. The DNA for the CDR3 is TGTGCCAGCAGCTTGGCTTGGGGGGGGCTCTACGAGCAGTACTTC. Its translation is CASSLAWGGLYEQYF.

With respect to this clonotype: A read error may account for a junction end that differs from germline. The rearrangement joins TRBV12-3 or TRBV12-4 to TRBJ1-2; no definite D call. The CDR3 contains 12 residues. CDR3 region: CASTPGLHGYAF. As DNA, the CDR3 is TGTGCCAGCACCCCGGGGTTACATGGCTACGCCTTC.

This clonotype has more than one count but fewer than ten. The chain joins TRBV3-1 to TRBJ1-1; the D is unclear. The germline gives CDR1 LGHDT, CDR2 YNNKEL (reference sequence). The CDR3 totals 13 residues. Between the trimmed V and J ends, which lost 1 base and 5 bases, there was a span of 8 bases. The CDR3 DNA sequence: TGTGCCAGCAGCCAAGGTCTGTCTACTGAAGCTTTCTTT. It yields the protein CASSQGLSTEAFF.

This clonotype was observed a handful of times. The J gene is TRBJ1-4, the V gene TRBV7-9; D is ambiguous. With 1 base removed from V and 6 bases from J, the gap between germline ends came to 9 bases. The germline CDR1 and CDR2 sequences are SEHNR and FQNEAQ (reference sequence). The CDR3 contains 14 residues. The CDR3 is CASSLGEVDEKLFF. For the CDR3, the DNA is TGTGCCAGCAGCTTAGGGGAGGTCGATGAAAAACTGTTTTTT.

This clonotype was detected a few times. The V gene is TRBV20-1, the J gene TRBJ2-5, with 7 bases lining up with TRBD2. V was clipped by 3 bases and J by 12 bases; unmatched bases: 1. This CDR3 contains 9 residues. CDR1 and CDR2 (germline): DFQATT, SNEGSKA (reference sequence). The DNA for the CDR3 is TGCAGTGCTAGCCGGGGGGAGTACTTC. This encodes CSASRGEYF.

Details on this clonotype: At one end, the junction sequence differs from germline, possibly due to a read error. This rearrangement joins TRBV7-2 to TRBJ1-1; D gene ambiguous. Germline V gene sequence: CDR1 SGHTA, CDR2 FQGNSA. The CDR3 has 12 amino acids. As DNA, the CDR3 is TGTGCCGGCAGCTTAGGAGGGACTGAAGCTTTCTTT. Translated, it gives CAGSLGGTEAFF.

V and J are TRBV3-1 and TRBJ2-4; D call uncertain. Germline-derived CDR1 and CDR2 are LGHDT and YNNKEL (reference sequence). V lost 2 bases and J 8 bases, leaving 10 bases between the germline ends. The CDR3 totals 13 residues. CDR3 protein: CASSQKSLDIQYF. In nucleotides, the CDR3 is TGTGCCAGCAGCCAAAAGAGTTTGGACATTCAGTACTTC.

The sample holds a few counts of this clonotype. The chain is built from TRBV7-9 and TRBJ2-6; D not resolved. Deletions cut 5 bases from V and 9 bases from J, with 8 bases between. This CDR3 region has 12 residues. Looked up from germline, CDR1 is SEHNR and CDR2 is FQNEAQ (reference sequence). CDR3 in amino acids: CASSLSSNVLTF. The CDR3 DNA is TGTGCCAGCAGCCTATCGAGCAACGTCCTGACTTTC. Full variable domain (rest looked up from reference TRBV7-9 and TRBJ2-6): DTGVSQNPRHKITKRGQNVTFRCDPISEHNRLYWYRQTLGQGPEFLTYFQNEAQLEKSRLLSDRFSAERPKGSFSTLEIQRTEQGDSAMYLCASSLSSNVLTFGAGSRLTVL.

The rearrangement joins TRBV2 to TRBJ1-5, with a possible D match to TRBD1 (6 bases). V shed 6 bases and J shed 4 bases, with 10 bases lying between them. This CDR3 is 13 amino acids long. Per the germline V gene, CDR1 is SNHLY and CDR2 is FYNNEI. In DNA form, the CDR3 reads TGTGCCAGCAGCGGGGACATAAATCAGCCCCAGCATTTT. Its translation: CASSGDINQPQHF.

This clonotype was picked up many times. This chain connects TRBV7-2 to TRBJ2-7; D is uncertain. Germline-derived CDR1 and CDR2 are SGHTA and FQGNSA. The CDR3 runs to 13 residues. Trimming removed 4 bases from V and 1 base from J, with 8 bases in between. The CDR3 DNA reads as TGTGCCAGCAGCTCCCCTGTTTCCTACGAGCAGTACTTC. Protein sequence: CASSSPVSYEQYF.

This clonotype was picked up many times. The rearrangement links TRBV27 to TRBJ2-5; 12 positions agree with TRBD1. This CDR3 has 15 residues. V shed 5 bases and J 5 bases; nucleotides not matched to a gene: 6. Germline V CDR1 and CDR2: MNHEY, SMNVEV (reference sequence). This CDR3 reads CASSTGQGARETQYF. In DNA form, the CDR3 reads TGTGCCAGCAGTACGGGACAGGGGGCGCGGGAGACCCAGTACTTC.